The entry below gives a single T cell receptor beta chain sequence along with its context. Its antigen is unknown. This sample was taken from a study of T cell repertoires in cytomegalovirus infection. Overall study context: Indications came from public TCR beta signatures; they pointed to CMV infection and to a matching HLA type.

One entry per CDR3 protein results from TCRdb running MiXCR on the reads. The sample lists 600,000 to 700,000 distinct CDR3 sequences, around 31% occurring once. Findings and caveats of the study: Dominating the ex vivo response were HLA-C-restricted CMV-specific TCR beta clonotypes.

This TCR came from a human donor in good health (CMV status not recorded). Some clones in this sample may be carry-over from other donors' samples. The source was cultured PBMCs, collected from culture after CMV antigen stimulation.

The CDR3 reads CASTLGPTSSYNEQFF. CDR3 DNA sequence: TGTGCCAGCACCCTCGGACCAACAAGCTCCTACAATGAGCAGTTCTTC. The chain employs TRBV6-6 and TRBJ2-1; D not certain. Germline CDR1 reads MNHNY; CDR2 reads SVGAGI (reference sequence). The CDR3 covers 16 residues. V gave up 7 bases and J gave up 0 bases, with 16 bases separating them.